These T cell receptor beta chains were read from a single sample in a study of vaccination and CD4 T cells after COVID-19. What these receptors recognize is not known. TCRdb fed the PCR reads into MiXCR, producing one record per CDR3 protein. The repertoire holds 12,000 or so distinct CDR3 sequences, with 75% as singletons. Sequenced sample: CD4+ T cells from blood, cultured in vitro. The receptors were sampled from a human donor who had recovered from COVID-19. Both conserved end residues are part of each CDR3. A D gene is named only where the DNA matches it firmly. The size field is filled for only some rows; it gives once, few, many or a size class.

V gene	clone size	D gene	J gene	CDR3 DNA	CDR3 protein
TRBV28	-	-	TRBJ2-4	TGTGCCAGCAGTTTCCCCGGGTTAGCCAAAAACATTCAGTACTTC	CASSFPGLAKNIQYF
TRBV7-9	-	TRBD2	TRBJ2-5	TGTGCCAGCAGCTACCGGGGTAGCGGGGCTCAAGAGACCCAGTACTTC	CASSYRGSGAQETQYF
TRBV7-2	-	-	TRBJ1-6	TGTGCCAGCAGCAACGAAGGGTATTCACCCCTCCACTTT	CASSNEGYSPLHF
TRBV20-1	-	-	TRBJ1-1	TGCAGTGCTAGAAGGGGGGGGCTGAACACTGAAGCTTTCTTT	CSARRGGLNTEAFF
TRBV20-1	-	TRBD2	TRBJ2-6	TGCAGTGCCCGTGGGACTAGGAAGGCTGGGGCCAACGTCCTGACTTTC	CSARGTRKAGANVLTF
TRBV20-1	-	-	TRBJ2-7	TGCAGTGCTAGGCTTACAATGGCTACGGGAGAGCAGTACTTC	CSARLTMATGEQYF
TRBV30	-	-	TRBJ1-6	TGTGCCTGGAGTGTAGAAGGGTATTCACCCCTCCACTTT	CAWSVEGYSPLHF
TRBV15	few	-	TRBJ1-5	TGTGCCACCAGCAGCTGGGGCAGGGGAGCTCAGCCCCAGCATTTT	CATSSWGRGAQPQHF
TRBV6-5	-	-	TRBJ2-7	TGTGCCAGCAGTTACTTGCAGGGACCCAACGAGCAGTACTTC	CASSYLQGPNEQYF
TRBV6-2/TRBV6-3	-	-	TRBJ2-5	TGTGCCAGCAGTTACCAGGGATTTCTCCAAGAGACCCAGTACTTC	CASSYQGFLQETQYF
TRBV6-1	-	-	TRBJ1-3	TGTGCCAGCAGTGAAGATTCAGGCCCTGGAAACACCATATATTTT	CASSEDSGPGNTIYF
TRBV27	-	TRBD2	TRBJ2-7	TGTGCCAGCAGTTTCCAGCGGGAGGGCCCTCGCGAGCAGTACTTC	CASSFQREGPREQYF
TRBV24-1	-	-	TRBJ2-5	TGTGCCACCAGTGACCCCGGACAAATCACGGAGACCCAGTACTTC	CATSDPGQITETQYF
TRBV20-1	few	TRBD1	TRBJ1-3	TGCAGCCCGACCCGGTTATCGGGACAGGGGGCGAACACCATATATTTT	CSPTRLSGQGANTIYF
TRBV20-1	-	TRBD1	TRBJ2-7	TGCAGTGCTAGCGGGACAGCCTGGTCCGAGCAGTACTTC	CSASGTAWSEQYF
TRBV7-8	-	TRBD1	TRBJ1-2	TGTGCCAGCAGCCCCCGGGACAGCAGAGGTGGGGGCTACACCTTC	CASSPRDSRGGGYTF
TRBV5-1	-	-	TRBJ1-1	TGCGCCAGCAGCCCCACCCCGGTAGGGACTGAAGCTTTCTTT	CASSPTPVGTEAFF
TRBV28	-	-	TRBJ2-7	TGTGCCAGCAGACGTAACCGGGACAAACGCTACGAGCAGTACTTC	CASRRNRDKRYEQYF
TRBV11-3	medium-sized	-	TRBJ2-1	TGTGCCAGCAGCTTAGGGGGGTACAACAATGAGCAGTTCTTC	CASSLGGYNNEQFF
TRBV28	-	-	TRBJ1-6	TGTGCCAGCGGCGGCCAGGCCCCGTCACCCCTCCACTTT	CASGGQAPSPLHF
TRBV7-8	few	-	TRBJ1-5	TGTGCCAGCATCGGAACCGGGGGCATCAATCAGCCCCAGCATTTT	CASIGTGGINQPQHF
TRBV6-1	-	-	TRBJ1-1	TGTGCCAGCAGTCAAGGCCTGGATAAGGTGAACACTGAAGCTTTCTTT	CASSQGLDKVNTEAFF
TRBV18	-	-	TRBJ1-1	TGTGCCAGCTCCTTATGGGGTAACACTGAAGCTTTCTTT	CASSLWGNTEAFF
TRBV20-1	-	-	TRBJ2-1	TGCAGTGCTAGAGACGTCAGCTCCTACAATGAGCAGTTCTTC	CSARDVSSYNEQFF
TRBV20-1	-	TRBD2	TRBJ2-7	TGCAGTGCTAGAGGCGTAGCGGGCCGATACGAGCAGTACTTC	CSARGVAGRYEQYF
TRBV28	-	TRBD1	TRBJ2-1	TGTGCCAGCAGTCCCGACCGGGACAGGGCGCCGTTCTTC	CASSPDRDRAPFF
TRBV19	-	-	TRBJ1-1	TGTGCCAGTAGTCCCATCGACAGAAGGAACACTGAAGCTTTCTTT	CASSPIDRRNTEAFF
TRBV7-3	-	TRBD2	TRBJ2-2	TGTGCCAGCAGCCCTAGCGGGAGGGCCCCCGGGGAGCTGTTTTTT	CASSPSGRAPGELFF
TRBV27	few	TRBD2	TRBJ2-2	TGTGCCAGCGGTAATAGCGGGAGAATCAACACCGGGGAGCTGTTTTTT	CASGNSGRINTGELFF